This T cell receptor beta chain was documented in a study of TIL therapy for anti-PD-1-resistant metastatic lung cancer. CDR1 and CDR2 (germline): LNHDA, SQIVND (reference sequence). CDR3 length equals 16 residues. Trimming took 3 bases from V and 2 from J; bases not matched to a gene: 7. Of note for this clone: Its matching antigen is unknown.

The immunoSEQ assay was v3. Profiling relied on immunoSEQ multiplex PCR, and the TCRdb table lists in-frame clones only, not all of them. The data hold under 35,000 clones, with 74% observed a single time. Findings and caveats of the study: The baseline peripheral repertoire was partially replaced by infused TIL clonotypes that later decayed.

Described time point: pre-treatment sample, taken before nivolumab and TIL therapy. This clonotype was sampled from a woman aged 30 to 85 with non-small cell lung cancer. The starting material was blood, obtained at baseline. The chain couples TRBV19 to TRBJ2-4; 7 positions match TRBD1. The CDR3 sequence: CASSIGQVLPKNIQYF. Written as DNA, the CDR3 is TGTGCCAGTAGTATTGGACAGGTCCTCCCCAAAAACATTCAGTACTTC. Full variable domain (outside the CDR3, taken from reference TRBV19 and TRBJ2-4): DGGITQSPKYLFRKEGQNVTLSCEQNLNHDAMYWYRQDPGQGLRLIYYSQIVNDFQKGDIAEGYSVSREKKESFPLTVTSAQKNPTAFYLCASSIGQVLPKNIQYFGAGTRLSVL.